The 16 T cell receptor beta chains reported below all come from one sample, sequenced in a study of blood T cell repertoires in COVID-19. Repertoires were generated with immunoSEQ multiplex PCR, while TCRdb's copy carries only in-frame clones and drops some. In the table there are around 430,000 clones, around 89% of which are singletons. Sample: peripheral blood. These receptors all come from a woman aged 45-65 years with COVID-19, enrolled during active disease.

This sequence joins TRBV5-1 and TRBJ1-1, with TRBD1 identical over 9 bases. Germline CDR1 SGHRS, CDR2 YFSETQ. The ends lost 3 bases at V and 5 bases at J; junction bases unmatched: 5. The CDR3 loop spans 14 amino acids. The chain's CDR3 is CASSWGQGGTEAFF. CDR3 in DNA: TGCGCCAGCAGCTGGGGACAGGGAGGGACTGAAGCTTTCTTT. Based on the CDR3 plus reference TRBV5-1 and TRBJ1-1, the full variable domain is KAGVTQTPRYLIKTRGQQVTLSCSPISGHRSVSWYQQTPGQGLQFLFEYFSETQRNKGNFPGRFSGRQFSNSRSEMNVSTLELGDSALYLCASSWGQGGTEAFFGQGTRLTVV.

The V gene is TRBV14, the J gene TRBJ1-2; perhaps TRBD1 as D (5 bases). V was clipped by 0 bases and J by 13 bases, with 18 bases between them. The germline V gene has CDR1 SGHDN and CDR2 FVKESK. CDR3 length: 14 amino acids. The DNA of the CDR3 is TGTGCCAGCAGCCAAGATCTCGGGCCTAGGGGTAGCACCTTC. It encodes CASSQDLGPRGSTF.

The chain couples TRBV7-3 to TRBJ1-6; 12 nucleotides line up with TRBD1. Germline assignment: CDR1 SGHTA and CDR2 FQGTGA. V lost 1 base, J lost 10 bases, and 2 bases stayed unmatched. The CDR3 covers 15 residues. CDR3 sequence (DNA): TGTGCCAGCAGCTTAAGGGACAGGGGGCAATCACCCCTCCACTTT. It codes for CASSLRDRGQSPLHF.

This chain connects TRBV19 to TRBJ2-7; D not resolved. CDR3 size: 11 residues. Trimming took 10 bases from V and 4 from J, leaving 11 bases between them. The germline V gene encodes CDR1 LNHDA and CDR2 SQIVND (reference sequence). The CDR3 region is CATASEYEQYF. CDR3 sequence (DNA): TGTGCCACCGCTTCTGAGTACGAGCAGTACTTC.

The chain links TRBV27 to TRBJ1-2, with 9 bases matching TRBD1. V gave up 6 bases and J gave up 8 bases; unmatched junction bases: 7. There are 13 residues in the CDR3. CDR1 is MNHEY and CDR2 is SMNVEV in the germline V gene (reference sequence). DNA for the CDR3: TGTGCCAGCAGGTCCGGGACAGGGAACGGCTACACCTTC. Protein product: CASRSGTGNGYTF.

The J gene is TRBJ1-6, the V gene TRBV25-1; D gene ambiguous. The CDR3 loop spans 15 amino acids. Trimming left V 3 bases short and J 6 bases short, with 12 bases between. Germline CDR1 reads MGHDK; CDR2 reads SYGVNS. The CDR3 spells CASSEMSGVNSPLHF. The CDR3 DNA is TGTGCCAGCAGTGAGATGAGCGGGGTTAATTCACCCCTCCACTTT.

This chain joins TRBV5-6 and TRBJ2-7, with D perhaps TRBD2 (6 bases). The V gene lost 7 bases and the J gene lost 4 bases, with 18 bases spanning the gap. The CDR3 extends over 14 amino acids. Germline V CDR1 and CDR2: SGHDT, YYEEEE. This CDR3 is CASRIVGTPYEQYF. The DNA of the CDR3 is TGTGCCAGCCGGATAGTCGGGACTCCATACGAGCAGTACTTC. Together with reference TRBV5-6 and TRBJ2-7, the CDR3 gives the full variable domain: DAGVTQSPTHLIKTRGQQVTLRCSPKSGHDTVSWYQQALGQGPQFIFQYYEEEERQRGNFPDRFSGHQFPNYSSELNVNALLLGDSALYLCASRIVGTPYEQYFGPGTRLTVT.

The chain links TRBV10-2 to TRBJ1-5, with 9 bases matching TRBD1. CDR3 length: 14 amino acids. The trim removed 2 bases at V and 5 bases at J, leaving 1 base unmatched. Germline V gene data show CDR1 as WSHSY and CDR2 as SAAADI. The CDR3 DNA reads TGCGCCAGCAGTGAGGGGACAGGGTATCAGCCCCAGCATTTT. Protein product: CASSEGTGYQPQHF.

This chain joins TRBV28 and TRBJ2-7; a weak D match, TRBD2 (5 bases). With 7 bases removed from V and 6 bases from J, the gap between germline ends came to 16 bases. The CDR3 length is 13 residues. CDR1 and CDR2 from the germline V gene are MDHEN and SYDVKM. This CDR3 is CASTPGSGAEQYF. The CDR3 region has the DNA TGTGCCAGCACCCCGGGGTCCGGCGCCGAGCAGTACTTC.

The rearrangement links TRBV5-1 to TRBJ2-7; D may be TRBD1 (6 bases). This CDR3 is 14 amino acids long. Trimming shortened V by 4 bases and J by 2 bases, and 13 bases separated the two germline ends. Germline V gives CDR1 SGHRS, CDR2 YFSETQ. The CDR3, as DNA: TGCGCCAGCAGCCCGGGCAGGGGACCCTACGAGCAGTACTTC. This encodes CASSPGRGPYEQYF.

The chain employs TRBV7-3 and TRBJ2-7; TRBD1 matches at 7 bases. V lost 2 bases, J lost 4 bases, and 8 bases stayed unmatched. This CDR3 comprises 15 residues. Germline loops: CDR1 SGHTA, CDR2 FQGTGA. The CDR3 here is CASSLWATGFYEQYF. CDR3 nucleotides: TGTGCCAGCAGCTTATGGGCGACAGGGTTTTACGAGCAGTACTTC.

This chain joins TRBV6-5 and TRBJ1-4; maybe TRBD1 (5 bases). Between the trimmed V and J ends, which lost 7 bases and 0 bases, there was a span of 9 bases. The CDR3 spans 14 residues. Germline assignment: CDR1 MNHEY and CDR2 SVGAGI. The CDR3: CASTSGSTNEKLFF. The DNA for the CDR3 is TGTGCCAGCACTTCAGGGTCAACTAATGAAAAACTGTTTTTT.

This chain connects TRBV5-1 to TRBJ2-1, with 15 positions matching TRBD2. Germline V gene sequence: CDR1 SGHRS, CDR2 YFSETQ. CDR3 length: 18 residues. The trim removed 4 bases at V and 0 bases at J, leaving 5 bases unmatched. The CDR3 is CASSPGTSGGNSYNEQFF. The CDR3 DNA follows: TGCGCCAGCAGCCCGGGGACTAGCGGGGGGAACTCCTACAATGAGCAGTTCTTC.

The CDR3 spells CASKEGVGTEAFF. In nucleotides, the CDR3 is TGCGCCAGCAAGGAGGGAGTGGGCACTGAAGCTTTCTTT. V gene TRBV5-1 combines with J gene TRBJ1-1; D ambiguous. CDR1 is SGHRS, CDR2 YFSETQ, per germline. V dropped 6 bases and J dropped 4 bases, with 13 bases sitting between them. CDR3 length equals 13 residues.

The chain links TRBV27 to TRBJ2-7; 9 nucleotides line up with TRBD1. This CDR3 region has 13 residues. Germline-derived CDR1 and CDR2 are MNHEY and SMNVEV (reference sequence). J was trimmed by 5 bases and V by 4 bases; bases with no gene match: 3. As DNA, the CDR3 is TGTGCCAGCAGTTGGACAGGGGCCCACGAGCAGTACTTC. It codes for CASSWTGAHEQYF.

The chain couples TRBV12-3 or TRBV12-4 to TRBJ2-7, with D perhaps TRBD2 (6 bases). This CDR3 is 13 amino acids long. V was pared by 7 bases and J by 7 bases, with 17 bases between. The CDR3: CASTGGLGFEQYF. In nucleotides, the CDR3 is TGTGCCAGCACCGGGGGACTGGGGTTTGAGCAGTACTTC.